This TCR beta chain derives from a study of cytomegalovirus exposure and HLA in healthy donors (dated by TCRdb to about 2017). Background on the whole study: An earlier analysis of 587 of the donors reported about 280 Gb of sequence data and 100 million to 120 million unique TCR beta sequences obtained from about 179 million T cells. Besides the first cohort of 666 subjects, a separate validation cohort made up of about 120 different subjects was used. Rather than using new phenotypic data, the later analysis identified candidate immune exposures from TCR beta sequences and from how often those sequences occurred across donors. Among the roughly 400 genotyped donors, approximately 81% belonged to the genetic ancestry cluster associated with self-reported Caucasian donors. To study patterns of TCR occurrence, a later analysis re-analyzed previously published TCR beta repertoires from just over 650 donors and added high-resolution HLA genotyping. A handful of DR-DQ haplotypes were handled as single units for association and clustering because linkage in the cohort was strong. Both class I and class II loci were covered by HLA typing, at four-digit resolution. The study was designed to test whether signatures of past pathogen exposure could be identified by cataloging public T cell receptors. A later genetic analysis used genome-wide SNP genotypes for about three fifths of the 666 donors, treating that subset as a discovery cohort. Across approximately 400 genotyped donors of the cohort, an average of about 220,000 unique TCR beta nucleotide sequences per donor were sequenced, and roughly 20% of those sequences were non-productive. In an earlier analysis of a few hundred of the donors, high-throughput TCR beta sequencing was used to judge whether each TCR beta V gene segment behaved as functional or pseudogenic. The study used immunosequencing to profile the T cell repertoires of some 600 subjects and linked those repertoires to cytomegalovirus serostatus. Donor age, sex, ethnicity and CMV serostatus were compiled alongside the repertoire data. Roughly 300 gigabases of sequencing data and some 85 million unique TCR sequences were included in an early release covering roughly 600 HLA-typed donors. Every repertoire in the discovery cohort had been generated on one and the same sequencing platform. To predict cytomegalovirus infection status, the study brought together high-throughput TCR immunosequencing, statistical association of individual TCRs with disease status, and machine learning. The number of typed donors differed by locus: about 620-640 for A, B, C, DRB1 and DQB1; 500 to 550 for DQA1; 606 for DPA1; and some 430 for DPB1.

As concerns this clone: The antigen it recognizes is unknown. No quality values exist for individual bases; no much larger clone is one base distant.

In total, around 600 healthy bone marrow donors made up the cohort. All cohort members were sampled while nominally healthy, although unrecorded immune exposures were likely present. The donor tested CMV seropositive and was one of the 289 seropositive cohort members. A peripheral blood sample was provided by each donor, and peripheral blood mononuclear cells were used for TCR beta sequencing. The Qiagen DNeasy Blood Extraction Kit was used to extract genomic DNA from the blood cell samples. The CDR3, cysteine through phenylalanine, is 14 amino acids long. Only the CDR3 part of the read is kept: 42 bases, read in frame from the first base. From the germline V gene (reference sequence), CDR1 is LNHNV and CDR2 is YYDKDF. V and J are truncated by 2 bases and 7 bases respectively, leaving an intervening sequence of 11 bases. The library relied on the immunoSEQ multiplex PCR assay. For the multiplex PCR, a mixture combining 60 forward primers for TCR Vbeta segments and 13 reverse primers for TCR Jbeta segments was used. The CDR3 region of rearranged TCR beta genes was amplified from genomic DNA by a multiplex PCR assay. The Illumina HiSeq System was used to sequence the amplified TCR beta libraries as 87-base-pair reads. Processing in the source paper ran as follows. A later analysis counted approximately 74 million unique TCR beta chains across the 600 to 850 repertoires, and some 11 million of these chains were shared by at least two donors. Raw reads were error-corrected and collapsed into unique sequences by a nearest-neighbor algorithm in which closely related sequences were merged to remove PCR and sequencing errors. CDR3 sequences were aligned to IMGT reference sequences to assign V, D and J gene segments. For a sequence to be retained, a match of at least six nucleotides was required to both a V gene segment and a J gene segment. A rearrangement was called productive if the CDR3 had no stop codons and remained in frame with V and J, and every other rearrangement was called non-productive. Following IMGT convention, CDR3 was defined as the stretch from the second conserved V-encoded cysteine to the conserved J-encoded phenylalanine. In an earlier analysis of some 550 of the donors, sequences lacking an unambiguous match to a single V gene segment were excluded. An earlier analysis of fewer than 750 of the donors classified V segments as functional when productive rearrangements were above 56.7% and as segregating when the standard deviation between donors was above 5%. A statistical classification framework was built to diagnose cytomegalovirus status from the catalog of TCR beta chain sequences. V and J gene assignment, in a later analysis, came from comparing TCR nucleotide sequences with IMGT/GENE-DB human TR gene sequences. In a later analysis, CDR3 sequences and most-parsimonious VDJ recombination scenarios were assigned using the TCRdist pipeline. In a later analysis, each TCR beta chain was defined by its CDR3 amino acid sequence together with its V-gene family, and reads lacking a unique V-gene family were excluded. A later analysis removed 500 to 650 highly shared, low-generation-probability nucleotide sequences to deal with suspected cross-contamination and a sequencing artifact. In a later analysis, a clonal expansion index was calculated for each public chain from normalized within-repertoire ranks of inferred template counts. In a later analysis, generation probabilities were computed using a VDJ recombination model fitted to out-of-frame rearrangements, and the results were checked against IGoR. In a later analysis, TCR-TCR, TCR-HLA and TCR-CMV co-occurrence was scored with hypergeometric tests, and a repertoire-size bias correction was applied to TCR pairs. To estimate false discovery rates, a later analysis permuted the HLA or CMV assignments 20 times. In a later analysis, co-occurring TCRs were grouped with DBSCAN, and TCRdist sequence similarity was added when clustering was performed within HLA-allele-positive subsets. Repertoires with fewer than 30,000 or more than 120,000 public chains, plus five repertoires with anomalous nucleotide sharing, were excluded from co-occurrence clustering. TCRdb took over this immuneACCESS table, retaining in-frame rearrangements with V and J assigned. Such tables are incomplete; in checked studies, under half of the missing clones stem from an unresolved V gene, and the remainder is unexplained. V, J and clone size are those of that table, while D and trimming were read from the DNA. Recorded for this sample are some 130,000 clones; over 75% of them occurred a single time. Roughly 4.2% of the sample comes from the top ten.

Overall study results and their limits: A group of highly shared sequence variants was considered likely to be a technical artifact of the sequencing pipeline. In a later analysis, several top co-occurrence clusters were reported to appear linked to parvovirus B19, influenza, CMV and Epstein-Barr virus. A total of 150 to 200 TCR beta chains were listed by the study as associated with cytomegalovirus. Cytomegalovirus status was reported to be diagnosed by the classifier with high specificity and sensitivity in both the original and validation cohorts. Roughly uniform sequencing depth across donors was assumed in presence/absence analyses, although this assumption may not hold. Broadly in line with IMGT annotations, most TCR beta V segments showed up in productive rearrangements about 87% or about 30% of the time in an earlier analysis of some 590 of the donors. A further reported finding was that TCR beta sequences accurately predicted the HLA-A and HLA-B alleles for most subjects in the first cohort. A later genetic analysis reported fewer N-insertions in productive TCRs among donors in an Asian-associated ancestry cluster than the roughly 700-donor mean. In a later analysis, the rate of TCR association differed among HLA loci, with DRB1 alleles having the most associated TCRs and HLA-C alleles having the fewest. In vitro tests confirmed that a few of the cytomegalovirus-associated TCR beta chains recognize cytomegalovirus antigens. Assigning TCR associations to individual alleles was difficult when HLA alleles, especially DR and DQ, strongly co-occurred. CMV serostatus was the only immune exposure information available for the cohort. Correlated functional status among segregating V segments might be attributable to linkage disequilibrium, but an unknown experimental factor could not be ruled out. In a later analysis, most CMV-associated TCR beta chains were found to appear HLA-restricted, with HLA associations seemingly driven largely by CMV exposure. Some 16 rarely observed V segments, including chromosome 9 orphons, were excluded from the earlier analysis of a few hundred of the donors because counts were too low. Only TCR beta chains were sequenced in this cohort, and the absence of alpha or paired-chain data limited detectable features. A later analysis associated 16,951 TCR beta sequences with specific HLA alleles at a false discovery rate of 0.05. An association between a missense DCLRE1C variant and V-gene and J-gene trimming of TCR beta chains was found in a later genetic analysis and replicated in an independent cohort. In a later analysis, HLA-associated TCR beta chains were found to be more clonally expanded and to have lower generation probabilities than equally common non-associated chains. Most TCR sequences were seen in very few donors, while some public TCRs were found in many individuals. Some IMGT-functional V segments, including TRBV6-2 and TRBV6-3, could not be distinguished by the 87-base-pair reads and were therefore excluded. Because HLA typing was unavailable for some donors at each locus, only the typed subset was used in association tests. It was suggested by the authors that the approach could potentially be generalized to other disease states and immunological phenotypes.

This clonotype originated in a male donor in good health and CMV-seropositive. Rearrangement joined TRBV15 to TRBJ1-4; the D segment could be TRBD1, given 6 matching bases. Material: PBMCs. The CDR3 protein: CATSRSTGSEKLFF. The nucleotides are TGTGCCACCAGCAGATCCACAGGGAGTGAAAAACTGTTTTTT.